This T cell receptor (beta chain) was profiled in a study of cytomegalovirus exposure and HLA in healthy donors. Study overall: According to later analysis, the same platform produced the 90 to 150 validation and some 680 first-cohort repertoires. Study-wide points: It was reported that the classifier diagnosed cytomegalovirus status with high specificity and sensitivity in both the original and validation cohorts. Associated with cytomegalovirus, according to the listing, were 164 TCR beta chains.

The CDR3 spans 16 residues. V was clipped by 5 bases and J by 5 bases; unmatched bases: 9. Germline V gene data show CDR1 as MNHEY and CDR2 as SMNVEV (reference sequence). A word on this clone: What it recognizes is unknown.

The assay was immunoSEQ multiplex PCR, and TCRdb's table has in-frame clones only and misses some. The top ten clones hold 13% of a sample with nearly 200,000 clones, 84% of them seen once. The chain combines TRBV27 with TRBJ2-2, with TRBD1 identical over 9 bases. This receptor was identified in a woman aged 30 to 39 in good health and CMV-seropositive. The sequenced sample was PBMCs. This CDR3 is CASSPHRGQRTGELFF. CDR3 DNA: TGTGCCAGCAGTCCCCACAGGGGGCAGAGGACCGGGGAGCTGTTTTTT.